This is a list of T cell receptor beta chains from one sample in a study of T cells in Graves' hyperthyroidism and ophthalmopathy. One entry per CDR3 protein results from TCRdb running MiXCR on the multiplex PCR reads. This sample yields 500,000 to 600,000 distinct CDR3 sequences, of which over 35% are seen a single time; approximately 44% belongs to the top ten. Material for sequencing was peripheral blood or thyroid tissue (not recorded which). The source is an adult woman with Graves' disease, either hyperthyroidism or ophthalmopathy (not recorded which). CDR3s include the opening cysteine and the closing phenylalanine or tryptophan. The order of the fields is clone size, CDR3 length, V gene, J gene, D gene, CDR3 DNA, CDR3 protein. The D gene is left open where the match is weak. Not all rows give a size; the values are once, few, many and, for expanded clones, a class.

-,14,TRBV7-9,TRBJ2-7,-,TGTGCCAGCAGTGCCCAGGGTAGTTCCCACGAGCAGTACTTC,CASSAQGSSHEQYF
-,13,TRBV29-1,TRBJ2-5,TRBD2,TGCAGCTTAAGGGGACTACTCCAAGAGACCCAGTACTTC,CSLRGLLQETQYF
few,14,TRBV10-3,TRBJ2-7,TRBD1,TGTGCCATCAGTGACGAAGGACAGGGTAACGAGCAGTACTTC,CAISDEGQGNEQYF
few,12,TRBV29-1,TRBJ1-2,-,TGCAGCACCGGGACGGCAAACTATGGCTACACCTTC,CSTGTANYGYTF
many,15,TRBV29-1,TRBJ1-6,-,TGCAGCGTTGTAGTTGGCCAGGGAGATAATTCACCCCTCCACTTT,CSVVVGQGDNSPLHF
many,12,TRBV7-9,TRBJ2-5,-,TGTGCCAGCAGCCCAAACCTTGAGACCCAGTACTTC,CASSPNLETQYF
-,14,TRBV2,TRBJ1-3,TRBD1,TGTGCCAGCAGTGAAAGGGGGCTCGGAAACACCATATATTTT,CASSERGLGNTIYF
-,15,TRBV20-1,TRBJ2-7,TRBD1,TGCAGTGCTTGGGGACAGGGCAAGTTCTCCTACGAGCAGTACTTC,CSAWGQGKFSYEQYF
many,14,TRBV20-1,TRBJ1-4,-,TGCAGTGCTAGAGAGGGATCCCTATCAGAAAAACTGTTTTTT,CSAREGSLSEKLFF
-,13,TRBV10-3,TRBJ1-1,-,TGTGCCATCAGTGCCGCCGGGAGCGAGGGAGCTTTCTTT,CAISAAGSEGAFF
-,16,TRBV5-1,TRBJ1-5,-,TGCGCCAGCAGCCCCCGACCCGGACTAGCGGAAGAGACCCAGCATTTT,CASSPRPGLAEETQHF
-,15,TRBV7-3,TRBJ1-5,-,TGTGCCAGCAGCCCTCTTGGGGGGAGCAATCAGCCCCAGCATTTT,CASSPLGGSNQPQHF
few,18,TRBV24-1,TRBJ1-4,TRBD1,TGTGCCACCAGTGAGACCGGGACAGGGGATTTGTCGGGGGAAAAACTGTTTTTT,CATSETGTGDLSGEKLFF
-,16,TRBV5-1,TRBJ2-7,-,TGCGCCAGCAGCTTGGAATCGGGACGGCCTTCCTACGAGCAGTACTTC,CASSLESGRPSYEQYF
-,13,TRBV9,TRBJ1-1,-,TGTGCCAGCAGCGTAGATGGAAGCACTGAAGCTTTCTTT,CASSVDGSTEAFF
-,14,TRBV13,TRBJ2-5,TRBD1,TGTGCCAGCAGCGCCAGGGACAGGGGGGAGACCCAGTACTTC,CASSARDRGETQYF
many,14,TRBV29-1,TRBJ1-1,TRBD1,TGCAGCGTTGATAAGTCAGGGGGTTACACTGAAGCTTTCTTT,CSVDKSGGYTEAFF
-,12,TRBV29-1,TRBJ2-7,-,TGCAGCGTTACGGGACTCGCCTACGAGCAGTACTTC,CSVTGLAYEQYF
few,13,TRBV7-2,TRBJ1-2,-,TGTGCCAGCAGCTTTTACCGGGACCGCGGCTACACCTTC,CASSFYRDRGYTF
once,15,TRBV25-1,TRBJ1-1,-,TGTGCCAGCAGTGAAGGGCATGGATTGGGCACTGAAGCTTTCTTT,CASSEGHGLGTEAFF
many,15,TRBV4-1,TRBJ2-7,-,TGCGCCAGCAGCCAAGCCGGGTTCGACCGGGACGAGCAGTACTTC,CASSQAGFDRDEQYF
-,14,TRBV6-1,TRBJ1-5,-,TGTGCCAGCAGTGACACAGGATTCAATCAGCCCCAGCATTTT,CASSDTGFNQPQHF
many,14,TRBV10-3,TRBJ2-5,-,TGTGCCATCAGGCCCAGGGGAGATCGAGAGACCCAGTACTTC,CAIRPRGDRETQYF
-,15,TRBV12-3/TRBV12-4,TRBJ2-5,-,TGTGCCAGCAGCGCGGGACCGGGACAGAGGGAGACCCAGTACTTC,CASSAGPGQRETQYF
-,13,TRBV10-2,TRBJ1-2,TRBD1,TGCGCCAGCAGACCGAGGACAGGGAACGGCTACACCTTC,CASRPRTGNGYTF
few,18,TRBV29-1,TRBJ2-6,TRBD2,TGCAGCGTTGACGGTCTAGCGGAAAAGAGTTCTGGGGCCAACGTCCTGACTTTC,CSVDGLAEKSSGANVLTF
-,12,TRBV10-3,TRBJ2-6,TRBD2,TGTGCCATCAGGCCTGGGACTAGCGTCCTGACTTTC,CAIRPGTSVLTF
-,15,TRBV7-6,TRBJ2-7,TRBD1,TGCGCCAGCAGTTCGACGACAGGGGGCTTCTACGAGCAGTACTTC,CASSSTTGGFYEQYF
few,16,TRBV28,TRBJ1-5,TRBD1,TGTGCCTCCTGGGGCGGGACAGGGGGCGCATCTCAGCCCCAGCATTTT,CASWGGTGGASQPQHF
many,15,TRBV12-3/TRBV12-4,TRBJ1-5,-,TGTGCCAGCAGTTCGGGTCAGGGTCTCTTTCAGCCCCAGCATTTT,CASSSGQGLFQPQHF
-,15,TRBV15,TRBJ1-1,-,TGTGCCACCAGCAGAGATCGTCAGCCGAACACTGAAGCTTTCTTT,CATSRDRQPNTEAFF
-,14,TRBV11-1,TRBJ2-7,-,TGTGCCAGCAGCCCTGCTCAGATCACCTACGAGCAGTACTTC,CASSPAQITYEQYF
few,12,TRBV6-5,TRBJ2-2,-,TGTGCCAGCAGCCGGGTGGGCGGGGAGCTGTTTTTT,CASSRVGGELFF
few,15,TRBV27,TRBJ2-5,TRBD2,TGTGCCAGCGCCTACGGGACTAGCGTCCGCGAGACCCAGTACTTC,CASAYGTSVRETQYF
-,12,TRBV29-1,TRBJ2-7,TRBD2,TGCAGCTTATCGGGACTAAACTACGAGCAGTACTTC,CSLSGLNYEQYF
-,14,TRBV20-1,TRBJ2-7,-,TGCAGTGGTGACACAGGGAAAGGCTCCTACGAGCAGTACTTC,CSGDTGKGSYEQYF
-,15,TRBV10-3,TRBJ1-2,-,TGTGCCAGCAGCTCACAAGCGACAGACAACTATGGCTACACCTTC,CASSSQATDNYGYTF
-,13,TRBV29-1,TRBJ1-1,TRBD1,TGCAGCGTTCTCAGGGGGTTGAGCACTGAAGCTTTCTTT,CSVLRGLSTEAFF
few,15,TRBV6-1,TRBJ1-1,-,TGTGCCAGCTCACCACCGTCGGTTATGAACACTGAAGCTTTCTTT,CASSPPSVMNTEAFF
once,15,TRBV7-3,TRBJ2-5,TRBD2,TGTGCCAGCAGGCAGAGCGGGAGTACCGGGGAGGCCCAGTACTTC,CASRQSGSTGEAQYF
-,15,TRBV7-9,TRBJ1-6,-,TGTGCCAGCAGCTTGGCCCCACAGGGTGGTTCACCCCTCCACTTT,CASSLAPQGGSPLHF
-,19,TRBV20-1,TRBJ1-3,-,TGCAGTGCTAGAGGGGCCCCACACCTGATGGGATACTATGGCTACACCATATATTTT,CSARGAPHLMGYYGYTIYF
-,13,TRBV2,TRBJ1-4,-,TGTGCCAGCAGTGAACAGGGGAATGAAAAACTGTTTTTT,CASSEQGNEKLFF
-,15,TRBV20-1,TRBJ1-1,-,TGCAGTGCTAGCCCCCTGATAGGCGGGAGCACTGAAGCTTTCTTT,CSASPLIGGSTEAFF
many,17,TRBV7-9,TRBJ2-5,TRBD1,TGTGCCAGCAGCCCCACCACGAAGACAGGGCCAGGGGAGACCCAGTACTTC,CASSPTTKTGPGETQYF
-,17,TRBV15,TRBJ1-4,-,TGTGCCACCAGCAGAGAGGAGTGGCGGGGGCCGGTTGAAAAACTGTTTTTT,CATSREEWRGPVEKLFF
-,15,TRBV19,TRBJ2-7,TRBD1,TGTGCCAGTAGTATAGCCCACGGACAGGACTACGAGCAGTACTTC,CASSIAHGQDYEQYF
few,13,TRBV10-3,TRBJ1-2,-,TGTGCCATCAGTGCGCAGGGGAGACCAACGAGCTCCTTC,CAISAQGRPTSSF
-,15,TRBV15,TRBJ1-2,TRBD1,TGTGCCACCAGCAAAGACAGGGGTTTCAACTATGGCTACACCTTC,CATSKDRGFNYGYTF
many,15,TRBV2,TRBJ2-2,TRBD2,TGTGCCAGCAGTGAAAACAGAGCGGGAGCGGGGGAGCTGTTTTTT,CASSENRAGAGELFF